These 28 T cell receptor beta chains originate from one sample sequenced in a study of response to subunit inactivated influenza vaccine. TCRdb processed the RT-PCR reads anew with MiXCR; each CDR3 protein has one entry. The sample carries roughly 670,000 distinct CDR3 sequences, around 13% recorded once. The sample was PBMCs from blood, taken around 14 days before vaccination. The origin of the receptors is a man in his forties or fifties who received an inactivated influenza vaccine.

V and J are TRBV28 and TRBJ1-2; D gene uncertain. CDR3 length equals 12 residues. V was cut by 5 bases and J by 8 bases, with 12 bases left in between. Germline V gene lookup returns CDR1 MDHEN and CDR2 SYDVKM. This CDR3 reads CASSPRHSGYTF. In nucleotides, the CDR3 is TGTGCCAGCAGTCCCCGACACTCGGGCTACACCTTC.

This clonotype was detected a few times. The genes are TRBV29-1 and TRBJ1-1, with a tentative D call TRBD1 (6 bases). V lost 7 bases and J 4 bases, leaving 16 bases between the germline ends. CDR3 length equals 13 residues. From germline, CDR1 is SQVTM and CDR2 ANQGSEA. The CDR3 sequence: CSGQTGRVTEAFF. The CDR3, as DNA: TGCAGCGGGCAAACAGGGCGGGTCACTGAAGCTTTCTTT.

This clonotype has more than one count but fewer than ten. V usage is TRBV5-1 and J usage is TRBJ2-7; 13 nucleotides line up with TRBD2. This CDR3 has 14 amino acids. CDR1 SGHRS and CDR2 YFSETQ come from the germline V gene. V lost 4 bases to trimming and J lost 12 bases; unmatched junction nucleotides: 10. The CDR3 is CASSTPGLAGLWYF. In nucleotides, the CDR3 is TGCGCCAGCAGCACTCCGGGACTAGCGGGGCTTTGGTACTTC. Combining the CDR3 with reference TRBV5-1 and TRBJ2-7 gives the whole variable domain KAGVTQTPRYLIKTRGQQVTLSCSPISGHRSVSWYQQTPGQGLQFLFEYFSETQRNKGNFPGRFSGRQFSNSRSEMNVSTLELGDSALYLCASSTPGLAGLWYFGPGTRLTVT.

The chain joins TRBV28 to TRBJ1-1; D may be TRBD1 (5 bases). The CDR3 is 15 residues long. Germline V gene sequence: CDR1 MDHEN, CDR2 SYDVKM. Trimming stripped 5 bases from V and 0 bases from J, with 13 bases between. In DNA form, the CDR3 reads TGTGCCAGCAGTAAAGAGGAGGGGATGAACACTGAAGCTTTCTTT. It encodes CASSKEEGMNTEAFF.

This clonotype was counted once. The chain joins TRBV7-9 to TRBJ2-5; 12 bases agree with TRBD1. Germline loops: CDR1 SEHNR, CDR2 FQNEAQ (reference sequence). Germline trimming cut 5 bases from V and 5 bases from J; bases unmatched to any gene: 9. The CDR3 is 16 amino acids. In DNA form, the CDR3 reads TGTGCCAGCAGCCCCCCGGGGACAGGGGGCTGGGAGACCCAGTACTTC. Its protein product is CASSPPGTGGWETQYF.

This clonotype was counted ten times or more. This chain connects TRBV27 to TRBJ2-3; 10 bases are shared with TRBD2. Germline CDR1 reads MNHEY; CDR2 reads SMNVEV (reference sequence). The J segment lost 3 bases and the V segment lost 3 bases, leaving 6 bases of the junction unmatched. CDR3 length: 16 amino acids. CDR3 bases: TGTGCCAGCAGTTTTATACTAGCGGGAACTACAGATACGCAGTATTTT. Translated, it gives CASSFILAGTTDTQYF.

This rearrangement joins TRBV27 to TRBJ2-5, with 9 bases matching TRBD1. The CDR3 has 19 amino acids. Germline assignment: CDR1 MNHEY and CDR2 SMNVEV (reference sequence). Trimming removed 6 bases from V and 3 bases from J; junction bases left unmatched: 20. Written as DNA, the CDR3 is TGTGCCAGCAGACCAACATACCCGGGACAGGGCGGGATCGAAGAGACCCAGTACTTC. Protein sequence: CASRPTYPGQGGIEETQYF.

This clonotype was observed a few times. The chain links TRBV7-2 to TRBJ1-6; no clear D gene. The V and J ends lost 2 bases and 6 bases respectively, with 8 bases between them. CDR3 length: 14 amino acids. The germline gives CDR1 SGHTA, CDR2 FQGNSA. CDR3 sequence (DNA): TGTGCCAGCAGCTTAATCACAGTTAATTCACCCCTCCACTTT. Protein sequence: CASSLITVNSPLHF.

The J gene is TRBJ1-1, the V gene TRBV7-2, with D unresolved. CDR1 and CDR2 (germline): SGHTA, FQGNSA. The CDR3 is 14 residues long. Trimming left V 0 bases short and J 5 bases short, with 10 bases between. The CDR3 is CASSLAPGGTEAFF. The CDR3 coding sequence is TGTGCCAGCAGCTTAGCCCCGGGCGGTACTGAAGCTTTCTTT. Complete variable domain (other parts from reference TRBV7-2 and TRBJ1-1): GAGVSQSPSNKVTEKGKDVELRCDPISGHTALYWYRQSLGQGLEFLIYFQGNSAPDKSGLPSDRFSAERTGGSVSTLTIQRTQQEDSAVYLCASSLAPGGTEAFFGQGTRLTVV.

This clonotype was seen a few times. This chain uses TRBV11-2 with TRBJ2-7; 8 positions agree with TRBD2. CDR1 is SGHAT, CDR2 FQNNGV, per germline. V was clipped by 5 bases and J by 3 bases; unmatched bases: 9. The CDR3 sequence is 15 residues long. The CDR3 sequence is CASSLTRTSFYEQYF. The CDR3 region has the DNA TGTGCCAGCAGCCTAACCCGGACTAGCTTCTACGAGCAGTACTTC.

J is TRBJ2-3 and V is TRBV12-3 or TRBV12-4; no reliable D call. This CDR3 is 17 amino acids long. Trimming pared 0 bases from V and 0 bases from J, leaving 13 bases between. The DNA for the CDR3 is TGTGCCAGCAGTTTAGCGGGCGTGACATCGAGCACAGATACGCAGTATTTT. Residues: CASSLAGVTSSTDTQYF.

A few counts support this clonotype. V gene TRBV3-1 combines with J gene TRBJ2-4; D call uncertain. This CDR3 contains 15 residues. Germline V lookup: CDR1 LGHDT, CDR2 YNNKEL (reference sequence). Trimming took 5 bases from V and 0 from J, leaving 11 bases between them. This CDR3 reads CASSENSIAKNIQYF. The CDR3 coding sequence is TGTGCCAGCAGCGAAAATAGTATAGCCAAAAACATTCAGTACTTC. The full variable domain, rest sourced from reference TRBV3-1 and TRBJ2-4, is DTAVSQTPKYLVTQMGNDKSIKCEQNLGHDTMYWYKQDSKKFLKIMFSYNNKELIINETVPNRFSPKSPDKAHLNLHINSLELGDSAVYFCASSENSIAKNIQYFGAGTRLSVL.

There are many counts of this clonotype. The CDR3, as DNA: TGTGCCAGCAGGAAGGGGTGGGGGCAATCAGAGACCCAGTACTTC. This codes for CASRKGWGQSETQYF. This chain joins TRBV28 and TRBJ2-5; D is perhaps TRBD1 (6 bases). V was shortened by 6 bases and J by 4 bases, with 18 bases between the two germline ends. CDR1 and CDR2 from the germline V gene are MDHEN and SYDVKM. The CDR3 is 15 amino acids. Full variable domain (missing parts from reference TRBV28 and TRBJ2-5): DVKVTQSSRYLVKRTGEKVFLECVQDMDHENMFWYRQDPGLGLRLIYFSYDVKMKEKGDIPEGYSVSREKKERFSLILESASTNQTSMYLCASRKGWGQSETQYFGPGTRLLVL.

In DNA, the CDR3 is TGTGCCAGCAGTGATCATCGGGTTGCGGGAGGAGCCGGGGAGCTGTTTTTT. This translates into CASSDHRVAGGAGELFF. The genes are TRBV7-2 and TRBJ2-2, with 8 bases matching TRBD2. Per germline, CDR1 SGHTA and CDR2 FQGNSA. The CDR3 contains 17 residues. Trimming took 6 bases from V and 6 from J; bases not matched to a gene: 15.

The gene calls are TRBV12-3 or TRBV12-4 and TRBJ2-7; the D gene is possibly TRBD1 (6 bases). Between the trimmed V and J ends, which lost 8 bases and 2 bases, there was a span of 19 bases. The CDR3 is 15 amino acids. CDR3 loop: CASRSPGTLPYEQYF. The DNA for the CDR3 is TGTGCCAGCCGCTCCCCCGGGACATTGCCCTACGAGCAGTACTTC.

This clonotype was seen a few times. The chain recombines TRBV29-1 with TRBJ2-2; 7 nucleotides align to TRBD2. Germline V gene sequence: CDR1 SQVTM, CDR2 ANQGSEA. The CDR3 sequence is 14 residues long. The V segment lost 4 bases and the J segment 4 bases; nucleotides outside the gene matches: 6. The CDR3 is CSVASGAGTGELFF. As DNA, the CDR3 is TGCAGCGTTGCCAGCGGGGCGGGCACCGGGGAGCTGTTTTTT.

This chain uses TRBV4-3 with TRBJ2-7; perhaps TRBD2 as D (5 bases). This CDR3 contains 12 residues. V dropped 4 bases and J dropped 5 bases, with 9 bases sitting between them. Germline CDR1 LGHNA, CDR2 YSLEER. The CDR3 DNA reads as TGCGCCAGCAGCCTCTACGGGGACGAGCAGTACTTC. Protein: CASSLYGDEQYF.

This clonotype has just a few counts. The chain uses TRBV24-1 and TRBJ2-3; tentatively, D is TRBD1 (7 bases). CDR1 KGHDR and CDR2 SFDVKD come from the germline V gene. V gave up 5 bases and J gave up 3 bases, with 23 bases separating them. This CDR3 comprises 18 residues. The CDR3 spells CATSAPRVGQGGTDTQYF. The CDR3 DNA reads TGTGCCACCAGTGCCCCCCGAGTCGGGCAGGGGGGAACAGATACGCAGTATTTT.

This clonotype has at least ten counts. CDR3 DNA sequence: TGTGCCAGCAGTTTTGGGGCTAACTATGGCTACACCTTC. Residues: CASSFGANYGYTF. The V and J genes are TRBV12-3 or TRBV12-4 and TRBJ1-2, with D uncertain. The CDR3 has 13 amino acids. The ends were cut back, 3 bases at V and 0 bases at J, with 5 bases in the middle.

This clonotype was observed a handful of times. The gene calls are TRBV3-1 and TRBJ2-1; the D gene is possibly TRBD2 (7 bases). The CDR3 has 15 amino acids. Germline loops: CDR1 LGHDT, CDR2 YNNKEL (reference sequence). Trimming left V 1 base short and J 8 bases short, with 15 bases between. In DNA form, the CDR3 reads TGTGCCAGCAGCCAAGGGAGGGGGGGCCTCGATGAGCAGTTCTTC. It specifies CASSQGRGGLDEQFF.

The V gene is TRBV12-3 or TRBV12-4, the J gene TRBJ1-1; D not resolved. This CDR3 is built from 14 residues. V was clipped by 4 bases and J by 5 bases, with 14 bases between them. The CDR3 DNA is TGTGCCAGCAGTTCCCTCACGCGGGGAACTGAAGCTTTCTTT. Amino acid sequence: CASSSLTRGTEAFF.

Many counts were recorded for this clonotype. The rearrangement joins TRBV27 to TRBJ2-2; unclear D gene. This CDR3 is 11 amino acids long. Trimming stripped 6 bases from V and 8 bases from J, with 7 bases between. CDR1 MNHEY and CDR2 SMNVEV come from the germline V gene (reference sequence). The CDR3 protein is CASRARGELFF. The CDR3 nucleotides read TGTGCCAGCAGAGCCAGGGGGGAGCTGTTTTTT.

This clonotype occurred many times. The chain combines TRBV5-1 with TRBJ2-3; 8 nucleotides line up with TRBD2. The CDR3 covers 17 residues. Germline lookup yields CDR1 SGHRS and CDR2 YFSETQ. V was pared by 0 bases and J by 4 bases, with 10 bases of the junction left unmatched. The DNA of the CDR3 is TGCGCCAGCAGCTTGGGGTCCAGCGGGAGTAGCTCAGATACGCAGTATTTT. This encodes CASSLGSSGSSSDTQYF.

This clonotype came up a few times. The chain recombines TRBV6-1 with TRBJ1-1; 7 bases fit TRBD1. V gave up 5 bases and J gave up 0 bases; unmatched junction bases: 6. This CDR3 spans 15 amino acids. Germline lookup yields CDR1 MNHNS and CDR2 SASEGT. The DNA of the CDR3 is TGTGCCAGCAGTACCTTGGACAGGCTGAACACTGAAGCTTTCTTT. Translation gives CASSTLDRLNTEAFF.

Only a few counts were recorded for this clonotype. The V gene is TRBV6-2 or TRBV6-3, the J gene TRBJ2-7; D unclear. The CDR3 extends over 12 amino acids. Germline CDR1 and CDR2: MNHEY and SVGEGT. V lost 2 bases and J 3 bases, leaving 5 bases between the germline ends. The CDR3 nucleotides read TGTGCCAGCAGTTACCCCATCTACGAGCAGTACTTC. Translating gives CASSYPIYEQYF.

This clonotype was seen many times. The CDR3 spells CASSLDPDTQYF. The DNA of the CDR3 is TGTGCCAGCAGCTTAGATCCAGATACGCAGTATTTT. V gene TRBV11-2 combines with J gene TRBJ2-3; no firm D call. Germline V gene data show CDR1 as SGHAT and CDR2 as FQNNGV. The germline V and J ends were trimmed by 0 bases and 4 bases, with 2 bases remaining between them. This CDR3 comprises 12 residues.

The gene calls are TRBV6-5 and TRBJ2-1; D possibly corresponds to TRBD2 (6 bases). This CDR3 comprises 16 residues. V was clipped by 1 base and J by 0 bases, with 10 bases between them. Per the germline V gene, CDR1 is MNHEY and CDR2 is SVGAGI. CDR3 sequence reads: CASSYWAGSSYNEQFF. CDR3 DNA: TGTGCCAGCAGTTACTGGGCGGGAAGCTCCTACAATGAGCAGTTCTTC.

This clonotype has only a few counts. The CDR3, as DNA: TGTGCCAGCTCACCACCGGCGGGGGCAAAGACCCAGTACTTC. This encodes CASSPPAGAKTQYF. The rearrangement joins TRBV18 to TRBJ2-5; tentative D call: TRBD2 (7 bases). This CDR3 spans 14 amino acids. Germline V gene data show CDR1 as KGHSH and CDR2 as LQKENI. V was clipped by 0 bases and J by 6 bases, with 11 bases between them. Supplemented by reference TRBV18 and TRBJ2-5, the full variable domain reads NAGVMQNPRHLVRRRGQEARLRCSPMKGHSHVYWYRQLPEEGLKFMVYLQKENIIDESGMPKERFSAEFPKEGPSILRIQQVVRGDSAAYFCASSPPAGAKTQYFGPGTRLLVL.